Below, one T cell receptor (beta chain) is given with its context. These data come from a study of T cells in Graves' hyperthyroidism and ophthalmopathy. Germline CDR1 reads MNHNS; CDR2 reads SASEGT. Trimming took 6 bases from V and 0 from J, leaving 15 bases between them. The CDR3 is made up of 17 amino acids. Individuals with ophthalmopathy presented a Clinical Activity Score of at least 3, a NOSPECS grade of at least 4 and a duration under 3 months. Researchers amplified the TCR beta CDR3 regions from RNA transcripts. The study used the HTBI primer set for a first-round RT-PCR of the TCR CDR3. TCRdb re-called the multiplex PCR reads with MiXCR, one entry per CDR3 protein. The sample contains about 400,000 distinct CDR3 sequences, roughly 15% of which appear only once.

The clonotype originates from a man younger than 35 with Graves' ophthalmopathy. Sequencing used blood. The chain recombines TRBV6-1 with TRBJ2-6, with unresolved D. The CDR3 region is CASRVAGSSSGANVLTF. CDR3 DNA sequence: TGTGCCAGCAGAGTCGCCGGGTCCTCCTCTGGGGCCAACGTCCTGACTTTC.